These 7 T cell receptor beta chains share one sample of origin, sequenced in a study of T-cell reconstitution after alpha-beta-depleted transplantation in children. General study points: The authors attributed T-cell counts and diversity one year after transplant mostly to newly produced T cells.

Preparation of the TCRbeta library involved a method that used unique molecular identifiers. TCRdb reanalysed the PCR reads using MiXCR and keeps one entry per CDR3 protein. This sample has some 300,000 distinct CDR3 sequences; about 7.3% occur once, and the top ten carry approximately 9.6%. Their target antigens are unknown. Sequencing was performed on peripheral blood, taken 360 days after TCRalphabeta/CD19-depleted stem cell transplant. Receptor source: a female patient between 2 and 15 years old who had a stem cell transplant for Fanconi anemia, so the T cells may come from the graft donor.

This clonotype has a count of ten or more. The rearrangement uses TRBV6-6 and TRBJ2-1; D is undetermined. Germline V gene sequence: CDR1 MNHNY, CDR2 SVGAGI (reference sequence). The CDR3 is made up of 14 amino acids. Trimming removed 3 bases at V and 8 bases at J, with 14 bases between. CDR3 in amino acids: CASSYAPSSHEQFF. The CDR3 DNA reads TGTGCCAGCAGTTATGCCCCCTCTAGTCATGAGCAGTTCTTC.

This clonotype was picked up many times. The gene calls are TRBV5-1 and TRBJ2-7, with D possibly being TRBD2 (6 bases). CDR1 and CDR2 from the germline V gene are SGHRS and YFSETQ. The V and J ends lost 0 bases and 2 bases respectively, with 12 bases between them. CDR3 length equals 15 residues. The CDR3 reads CASSLGTGRAYEQYF. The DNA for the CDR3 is TGCGCCAGCAGCTTGGGGACCGGGAGAGCCTACGAGCAGTACTTC.

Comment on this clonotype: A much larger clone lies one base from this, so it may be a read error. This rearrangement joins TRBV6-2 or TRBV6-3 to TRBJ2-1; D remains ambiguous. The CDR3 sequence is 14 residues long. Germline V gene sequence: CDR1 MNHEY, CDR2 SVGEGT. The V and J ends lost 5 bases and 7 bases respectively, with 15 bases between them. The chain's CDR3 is CASSVYSLGNEQFF. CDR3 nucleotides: TGTGCCAGCAGTGTCTACTCTTTGGGGAATGAGCAGTTCTTC.

CDR3 sequence: CASSPGQIETQYF. The CDR3, as DNA: TGTGCCAGCAGTCCGGGACAGATCGAGACCCAGTACTTC. The chain uses TRBV27 and TRBJ2-5; TRBD1 matches 7 bases. The CDR3 consists of 13 residues. Looked up from germline, CDR1 is MNHEY and CDR2 is SMNVEV (reference sequence). V lost 5 bases to trimming and J lost 5 bases; unmatched junction nucleotides: 5.

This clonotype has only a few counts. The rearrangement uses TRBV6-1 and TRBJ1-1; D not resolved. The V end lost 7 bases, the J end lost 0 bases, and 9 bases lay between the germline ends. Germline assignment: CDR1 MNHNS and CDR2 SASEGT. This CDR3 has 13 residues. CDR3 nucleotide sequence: TGTGCCAGCAAGCAGTTCATGAACACTGAAGCTTTCTTT. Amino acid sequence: CASKQFMNTEAFF.

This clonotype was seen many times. The CDR3 loop is CASSLGDSKGETQYF. CDR3 in DNA: TGTGCCAGCAGCTTAGGAGACTCGAAGGGGGAGACCCAGTACTTC. The genes are TRBV7-9 and TRBJ2-5; the D gene is possibly TRBD1 (5 bases). CDR3 size: 15 residues. V was trimmed by 1 base and J by 5 bases, leaving 14 bases between them. Per the germline V gene, CDR1 is SEHNR and CDR2 is FQNEAQ (reference sequence).

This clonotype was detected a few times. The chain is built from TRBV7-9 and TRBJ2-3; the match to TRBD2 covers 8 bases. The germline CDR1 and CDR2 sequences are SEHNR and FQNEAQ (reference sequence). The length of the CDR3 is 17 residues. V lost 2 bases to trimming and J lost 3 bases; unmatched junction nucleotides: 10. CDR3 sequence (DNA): TGTGCCAGCAGCTTAATTTTTCGGGGCGGGGGGACAGATACGCAGTATTTT. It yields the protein CASSLIFRGGGTDTQYF.